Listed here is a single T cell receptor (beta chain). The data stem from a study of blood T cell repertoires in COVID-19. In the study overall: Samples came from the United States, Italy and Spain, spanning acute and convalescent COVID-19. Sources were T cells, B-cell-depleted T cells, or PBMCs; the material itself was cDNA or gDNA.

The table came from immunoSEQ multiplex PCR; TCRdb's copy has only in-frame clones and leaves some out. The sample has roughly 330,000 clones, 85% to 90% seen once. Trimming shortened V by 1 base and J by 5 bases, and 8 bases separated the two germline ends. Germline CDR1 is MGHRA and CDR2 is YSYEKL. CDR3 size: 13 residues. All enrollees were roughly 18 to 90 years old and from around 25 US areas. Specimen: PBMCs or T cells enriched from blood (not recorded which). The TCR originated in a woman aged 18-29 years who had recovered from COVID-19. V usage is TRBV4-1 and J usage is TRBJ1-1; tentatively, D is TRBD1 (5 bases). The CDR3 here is CASSQAQGTEAFF. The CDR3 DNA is TGCGCCAGCAGCCAAGCGCAGGGTACTGAAGCTTTCTTT.